This TCR beta chain was sequenced during a study of early T cells in non-severe SARS-CoV-2 infection. Looking at the study overall: Whole-blood bulk RNA, unsorted, was sequenced, and chains were unpaired.

This clonotype was detected a few times. What it recognizes is unknown. Notes on the study in general: Reliance on VDJdb matching favored anti-spike CD8 responses; private and CD4 specificities were missed.

The V gene end was trimmed by 6 bases and the J gene end by 4 bases; junction bases not matched to a gene: 10. This CDR3 has 15 amino acids. Germline V gene data show CDR1 as MNHNS and CDR2 as SASEGT. Unique molecular identifiers were affixed to single, distinct cDNA molecules. TCRdb called the 5' RACE reads again in MiXCR, with one record for every CDR3 protein. The table shows about 67,000 distinct CDR3 sequences, with approximately 10% occurring only once. Material for sequencing was whole blood. The chain joins TRBV6-1 to TRBJ2-3; 7 nucleotides line up with TRBD2. The origin of this receptor is an adult who was a healthcare worker with PCR-confirmed SARS-CoV-2 infection or an uninfected control (not recorded which). The CDR3 sequence: CASRREGTPADTQYF. In nucleotides, the CDR3 is TGTGCCAGCAGGAGGGAGGGGACCCCGGCAGATACGCAGTATTTT.